Shown below are 32 T cell receptor beta chains from a single sample sequenced in a study of shared clonotypes between healthy human individuals. CD45RO negativity and positive selection for CCR7 defined naive CD8 cells, a population that excluded terminally differentiated effector memory CD45RA+ cells. The protocol was immunoSEQ multiplex PCR, while the TCRdb copy is restricted to in-frame clones and leaves out a portion. The table lists about 2.1 million clones, roughly 95% of them singletons. Sequences were obtained from naive CD8+ T cells from PBMCs. The receptors come from a man aged 18 to 30 in good health. Some clones in this sample may be carry-over from other donors' samples.

This sequence joins TRBV2 and TRBJ2-7, with 9 bases lining up with TRBD2. Germline CDR1 and CDR2: SNHLY and FYNNEI. J lost 6 bases, V lost 6 bases, and 12 bases had no gene match. The CDR3 extends over 15 amino acids. This chain's CDR3 is CASRASGKVTREQYF. CDR3 bases: TGTGCCAGCAGGGCTAGCGGGAAGGTGACACGCGAGCAGTACTTC.

J is TRBJ1-2 and V is TRBV10-2, with a weak D call TRBD1 (6 bases). The CDR3 consists of 12 residues. Per the germline V gene, CDR1 is WSHSY and CDR2 is SAAADI. Trimming took off 8 bases at V and 3 bases at J, with 10 bases between the two ends. The CDR3 coding sequence is TGCGCCAGCCTAGGGGGGCACTATGGCTACACCTTC. Translating gives CASLGGHYGYTF.

The gene calls are TRBV28 and TRBJ2-1, with D perhaps matching TRBD1 (6 bases). The germline CDR1 and CDR2 sequences are MDHEN and SYDVKM. The CDR3 length is 14 residues. V was clipped by 8 bases and J by 5 bases, with 16 bases between them. CDR3 in amino acids: CASFPGDKDNEQFF. The CDR3 region has the DNA TGTGCCAGCTTCCCTGGGGACAAGGACAATGAGCAGTTCTTC. The whole variable domain, filled in from reference TRBV28 and TRBJ2-1, reads DVKVTQSSRYLVKRTGEKVFLECVQDMDHENMFWYRQDPGLGLRLIYFSYDVKMKEKGDIPEGYSVSREKKERFSLILESASTNQTSMYLCASFPGDKDNEQFFGPGTRLTVL.

The chain recombines TRBV5-6 with TRBJ2-3, with 14 bases identical to TRBD2. The ends lost 4 bases at V and 5 bases at J; junction bases unmatched: 6. CDR1 and CDR2 (germline): SGHDT, YYEEEE. CDR3 size: 16 residues. DNA of the CDR3: TGTGCCAGCAGCCCATTAGGGACTAGCGGGAGAGATACGCAGTATTTT. Residues: CASSPLGTSGRDTQYF.

V usage is TRBV6-1 and J usage is TRBJ1-1; a weak D match, TRBD1 (6 bases). CDR1 and CDR2 (germline): MNHNS, SASEGT. The CDR3 runs 14 residues. V gave up 2 bases and J gave up 5 bases, with 12 bases separating them. CDR3 nucleotide sequence: TGTGCCAGCAGTGAATACGGGGGGCGGACTGAAGCTTTCTTT. It translates to CASSEYGGRTEAFF.

This chain connects TRBV5-4 to TRBJ2-1; possible D gene TRBD2, 6 bases. Germline lookup yields CDR1 SGHNT and CDR2 YYREEE (reference sequence). This CDR3 has 16 amino acids. Between the trimmed V and J ends, which lost 1 base and 7 bases, there was a span of 18 bases. The CDR3 coding sequence is TGTGCCAGCAGCTTGTCTACGCGGGGAGGTTGGAATGAGCAGTTCTTC. It is translated as CASSLSTRGGWNEQFF.

This rearrangement joins TRBV19 to TRBJ2-7, with TRBD2 identical over 11 bases. The CDR3 is 14 residues long. Germline CDR1 is LNHDA and CDR2 is SQIVND (reference sequence). Trimming cost V 6 bases and J 2 bases; bases outside gene matches: 3. This chain's CDR3 is CASRPGLAAYEQYF. The CDR3 DNA reads TGTGCCAGTAGACCGGGACTAGCGGCCTACGAGCAGTACTTC.

This chain joins TRBV6-5 and TRBJ1-2; D gene unclear. The CDR3 loop spans 15 amino acids. Trimming took 0 bases from V and 1 from J, leaving 9 bases between them. Germline values: CDR1 MNHEY, CDR2 SVGAGI. CDR3 bases: TGTGCCAGCAGTTACTCAGAAGGGTTTAACTATGGCTACACCTTC. Residues: CASSYSEGFNYGYTF.

The sample holds a few counts of this clone. This chain connects TRBV7-8 to TRBJ1-1; D is uncertain. The CDR3 sequence is 14 residues long. Between the trimmed V and J ends, which lost 2 bases and 5 bases, there was a span of 12 bases. Germline V lookup: CDR1 SGHVS, CDR2 FQNEAQ. The CDR3 loop is CASSLQRALTEAFF. CDR3 nucleotides: TGTGCCAGCAGCTTACAGCGGGCGTTAACTGAAGCTTTCTTT.

CDR3 in DNA: TGCGCCAGCAGCCAAGAACCTCGGGCCAATCAGCCCCAGCATTTT. This gives the protein CASSQEPRANQPQHF. V usage is TRBV4-1 and J usage is TRBJ1-5; D not certain. The length of the CDR3 is 15 residues. Looked up from germline, CDR1 is MGHRA and CDR2 is YSYEKL. Deletions cut 0 bases from V and 3 bases from J, with 9 bases between.

V and J are TRBV5-1 and TRBJ2-7, with D possibly being TRBD1 or TRBD2 (5 bases each). Germline-derived CDR1 and CDR2 are SGHRS and YFSETQ. Trimming stripped 4 bases from V and 2 bases from J, with 16 bases between. This CDR3 is built from 15 residues. The CDR3 loop is CASSRAGTVPYEQYF. CDR3 sequence (DNA): TGCGCCAGCAGCAGGGCCGGGACGGTGCCCTACGAGCAGTACTTC.

The chain joins TRBV28 to TRBJ2-3, with unresolved D. Looked up from germline, CDR1 is MDHEN and CDR2 is SYDVKM. There are 16 residues in the CDR3. Trimming stripped 5 bases from V and 1 base from J, with 16 bases between. The CDR3 protein is CASSPLLKGGTDTQYF. In nucleotides, the CDR3 is TGTGCCAGCAGTCCCCTCCTGAAGGGCGGCACAGATACGCAGTATTTT.

The V and J genes are TRBV7-9 and TRBJ1-1, with D maybe TRBD1 (5 bases). V lost 2 bases and J lost 4, with 14 bases in between. Per the germline V gene, CDR1 is SEHNR and CDR2 is FQNEAQ (reference sequence). This CDR3 is 15 amino acids long. Here the CDR3 reads CASSLFEEGSTEAFF. CDR3 DNA sequence: TGTGCCAGCAGCTTATTCGAGGAGGGGAGCACTGAAGCTTTCTTT.

The V call is TRBV9, the J call TRBJ2-3; 10 bases agree with TRBD2. The trim removed 3 bases at V and 5 bases at J, leaving 12 bases unmatched. Germline CDR1 and CDR2: SGDLS and YYNGEE. The CDR3 covers 17 residues. Here the CDR3 DNA reads TGTGCCAGCAGCGGGCGGATTACTAGCGGGACTGGAGATACGCAGTATTTT. Protein product: CASSGRITSGTGDTQYF.

The V and J genes are TRBV29-1 and TRBJ2-1; possible D gene TRBD1, 7 bases. The germline V and J ends were trimmed by 2 bases and 2 bases, with 16 bases remaining between them. Germline V gene lookup returns CDR1 SQVTM and CDR2 ANQGSEA. This CDR3 is 16 amino acids long. The CDR3 DNA reads TGCAGCGTTGAACCACACAGGGGAGGCCCCTACAATGAGCAGTTCTTC. Translating it yields CSVEPHRGGPYNEQFF.

This rearrangement joins TRBV27 to TRBJ2-7; 9 nucleotides line up with TRBD1. V lost 8 bases, J lost 2 bases, and 4 bases stayed unmatched. Germline V lookup: CDR1 MNHEY, CDR2 SMNVEV (reference sequence). The CDR3 runs 13 residues. CDR3 sequence (DNA): TGTGCCAGCTGGACAGGGGCGGCCTACGAGCAGTACTTC. This translates into CASWTGAAYEQYF.

The chain carries TRBV29-1 and TRBJ2-7; 7 nucleotides agree with TRBD1. Germline V CDR1 and CDR2: SQVTM, ANQGSEA. The V segment lost 5 bases and the J segment 7 bases; nucleotides outside the gene matches: 5. This CDR3 has 11 amino acids. This chain's CDR3 is CSVNRGWEQYF. CDR3 nucleotide sequence: TGCAGCGTTAACAGGGGCTGGGAGCAGTACTTC.

The chain recombines TRBV18 with TRBJ1-5; the D gene is possibly TRBD1 (5 bases). CDR3 size: 14 residues. Trimming took 5 bases from V and 0 from J, leaving 8 bases between them. CDR1 and CDR2 (germline): KGHSH, LQKENI. The CDR3 region is CASSATGSNQPQHF. CDR3 coding DNA: TGTGCCAGCTCAGCTACAGGTAGCAATCAGCCCCAGCATTTT. The entire variable domain, with the rest obtained from reference TRBV18 and TRBJ1-5, is as follows: NAGVMQNPRHLVRRRGQEARLRCSPMKGHSHVYWYRQLPEEGLKFMVYLQKENIIDESGMPKERFSAEFPKEGPSILRIQQVVRGDSAAYFCASSATGSNQPQHFGDGTRLSIL.

The chain links TRBV6-5 to TRBJ2-5; D is possibly TRBD1 (5 bases). The DNA end is more similar to TRBJ2-7, so the J call may be wrong. Germline lookup yields CDR1 MNHEY and CDR2 SVGAGI. The CDR3 runs to 15 residues. The CDR3 region has the DNA TGTGCCAGCAGTTACTCGGGGCTGGGTGCCTACGAGCAGTACTTC. Its protein is CASSYSGLGAYEQYF.

The chain carries TRBV27 and TRBJ2-1; D possibly corresponds to TRBD1 (5 bases). This CDR3 has 12 amino acids. Per germline, CDR1 MNHEY and CDR2 SMNVEV (reference sequence). Trimming took off 3 bases at V and 10 bases at J, with 10 bases between the two ends. The CDR3, as DNA: TGTGCCAGCAGTTTTCGCCCAGGGGAGCAGTTCTTC. It is translated as CASSFRPGEQFF.

The chain uses TRBV10-2 and TRBJ2-7; 9 nucleotides align to TRBD1. Germline V lookup: CDR1 WSHSY, CDR2 SAAADI. The CDR3 length is 17 residues. The J segment lost 1 base and the V segment lost 6 bases, leaving 13 bases of the junction unmatched. In DNA, the CDR3 is TGCGCCAGCAGGGGGGCGCTCCTGGACAGGGGATCCTACGAGCAGTACTTC. The encoded protein is CASRGALLDRGSYEQYF.

The chain has TRBV6-6 and TRBJ2-5; 7 nucleotides agree with TRBD2. Germline CDR1 is MNHNY and CDR2 is SVGAGI (reference sequence). V trimming: 6 bases; J trimming: 3 bases; junction bases outside the gene matches: 4. The CDR3 spans 13 residues. CDR3 region: CASRILAEETQYF. The DNA of the CDR3 is TGTGCCAGCAGGATTCTAGCGGAAGAGACCCAGTACTTC.

The chain recombines TRBV25-1 with TRBJ1-1; maybe TRBD1 (5 bases). V was shortened by 7 bases and J by 1 base, with 10 bases between the two germline ends. The CDR3 has 13 amino acids. CDR1 is MGHDK, CDR2 SYGVNS, per germline. The CDR3 DNA is TGTGCCAGCATGGGGCCGGGGAACACTGAAGCTTTCTTT. Its translation is CASMGPGNTEAFF.

Concerning this clone itself: The sample has other DNA sequences that encode this CDR3 too. The rearrangement joins TRBV27 to TRBJ2-7; maybe TRBD1 (6 bases). Germline V gives CDR1 MNHEY, CDR2 SMNVEV (reference sequence). V lost 5 bases, J lost 0 bases, and 11 bases lay in between. The CDR3 loop spans 14 amino acids. CDR3 sequence: CASSPRQVSYEQYF. The CDR3 DNA follows: TGTGCCAGCAGTCCCCGACAGGTCTCCTACGAGCAGTACTTC.

The V and J genes are TRBV9 and TRBJ2-1; TRBD2 matches 9 bases. V gave up 4 bases and J gave up 0 bases; unmatched junction bases: 14. CDR1 and CDR2 from the germline V gene are SGDLS and YYNGEE. This CDR3 is 19 amino acids long. The CDR3 reads CASSPPMPSGVSSYNEQFF. CDR3 DNA sequence: TGTGCCAGCAGCCCACCAATGCCTAGCGGGGTTAGCTCCTACAATGAGCAGTTCTTC.

The chain uses TRBV4-3 and TRBJ2-1; 14 positions agree with TRBD2. The CDR3 has 19 amino acids. Germline CDR1 is LGHNA and CDR2 is YSLEER. After removal of 0 bases from V and 10 bases from J, the junction contained 14 bases not matched to a gene. This CDR3 reads CASSQDRLAGGPGYGEQFF. The CDR3 DNA follows: TGCGCCAGCAGCCAAGACCGACTAGCGGGAGGGCCAGGGTACGGGGAGCAGTTCTTC.

This chain's CDR3 is CASSFLAGGLADTQYF. Written as DNA, the CDR3 is TGTGCCAGCAGTTTTTTAGCGGGAGGTCTTGCAGATACGCAGTATTTT. This chain uses TRBV27 with TRBJ2-3; 10 bases align to TRBD2. The CDR3 length is 16 residues. J was trimmed by 4 bases and V by 3 bases; bases with no gene match: 7. Germline CDR1 is MNHEY and CDR2 is SMNVEV (reference sequence).

The rearrangement joins TRBV29-1 to TRBJ2-5; 14 bases line up with TRBD2. The germline V gene encodes CDR1 SQVTM and CDR2 ANQGSEA. The length of the CDR3 is 18 residues. V was pared by 6 bases and J by 1 base, with 13 bases of the junction left unmatched. CDR3 in amino acids: CSVASRLAGGPRQETQYF. The CDR3 nucleotides are TGCAGCGTGGCCTCCAGACTAGCGGGAGGGCCGCGCCAAGAGACCCAGTACTTC.

Notes on this clone: The sample contains more than one DNA sequence encoding this CDR3. CDR3 protein: CASSVGQSYEQYF. As DNA, the CDR3 is TGTGCCAGCAGCGTAGGACAATCCTACGAGCAGTACTTC. V is TRBV9 and J is TRBJ2-7; D remains ambiguous. With 0 bases removed from V and 1 base from J, the gap between germline ends came to 5 bases. CDR1 SGDLS and CDR2 YYNGEE come from the germline V gene. This CDR3 is 13 amino acids long.

The chain is built from TRBV5-4 and TRBJ1-2; no definite D call. The V gene's germline CDR1 is SGHNT and CDR2 YYREEE (reference sequence). V dropped 1 base and J dropped 3 bases, with 7 bases sitting between them. CDR3 length: 13 amino acids. The CDR3 coding sequence is TGTGCCAGCAGCTTGCCAGAGGACTATGGCTACACCTTC. Its translation is CASSLPEDYGYTF.

V gene TRBV7-2 combines with J gene TRBJ1-2, with 9 bases fitting TRBD1. Germline lookup yields CDR1 SGHTA and CDR2 FQGNSA. The ends lost 5 bases at V and 2 bases at J; junction bases unmatched: 6. This CDR3 spans 15 amino acids. CDR3 DNA: TGTGCCAGCAGCGACCGGGACAGGGTGAACTATGGCTACACCTTC. It translates to CASSDRDRVNYGYTF.

This rearrangement joins TRBV28 to TRBJ2-5; 12 bases fit TRBD2. Germline assignment: CDR1 MDHEN and CDR2 SYDVKM. This CDR3 is 16 amino acids long. Trimming removed 4 bases from V and 5 bases from J; junction bases left unmatched: 8. The CDR3 DNA reads TGTGCCAGCAGTTCCCATCTAGCGGGAGGGCGTGAGACCCAGTACTTC. Protein sequence: CASSSHLAGGRETQYF.